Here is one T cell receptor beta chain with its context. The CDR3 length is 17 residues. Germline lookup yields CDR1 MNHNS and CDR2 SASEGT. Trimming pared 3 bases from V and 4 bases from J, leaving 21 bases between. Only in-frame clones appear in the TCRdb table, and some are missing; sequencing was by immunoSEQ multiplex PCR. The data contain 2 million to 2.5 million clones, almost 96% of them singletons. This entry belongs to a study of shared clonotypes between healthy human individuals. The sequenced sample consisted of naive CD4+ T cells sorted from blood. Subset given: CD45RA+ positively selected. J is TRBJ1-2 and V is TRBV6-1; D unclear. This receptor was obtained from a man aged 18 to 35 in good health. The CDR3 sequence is CASSETSTTLVFYGYTF. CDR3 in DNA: TGTGCCAGCAGTGAGACTTCTACGACACTGGTGTTCTATGGCTACACCTTC.